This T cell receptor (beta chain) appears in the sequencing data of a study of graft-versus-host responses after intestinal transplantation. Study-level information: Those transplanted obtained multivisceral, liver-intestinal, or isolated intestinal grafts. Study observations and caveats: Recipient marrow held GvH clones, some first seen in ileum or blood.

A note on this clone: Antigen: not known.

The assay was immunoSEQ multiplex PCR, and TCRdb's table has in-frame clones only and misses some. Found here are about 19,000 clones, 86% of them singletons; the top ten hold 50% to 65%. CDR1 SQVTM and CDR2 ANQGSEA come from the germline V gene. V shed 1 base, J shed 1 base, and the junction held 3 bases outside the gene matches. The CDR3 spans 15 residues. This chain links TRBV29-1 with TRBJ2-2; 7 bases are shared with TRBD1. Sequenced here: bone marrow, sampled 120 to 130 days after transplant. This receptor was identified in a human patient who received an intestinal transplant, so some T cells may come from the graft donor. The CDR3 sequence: CSVEGRQGNTGELFF. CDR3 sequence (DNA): TGCAGCGTTGAAGGGCGACAGGGGAACACCGGGGAGCTGTTTTTT.